This record concerns one T cell receptor (beta chain) sequence. Its antigen is unidentified. The data were taken from a study of T cell responses to AZD1222 COVID-19 vaccine. Profiling relied on immunoSEQ multiplex PCR, and the TCRdb table lists in-frame clones only, not all of them. This sample yields about 94,000 clones, of which about 85% are seen a single time; roughly 5% belongs to the top ten. This CDR3 has 14 residues. Germline assignment: CDR1 SGHDT and CDR2 YYEEEE. Trimming took off 3 bases at V and 3 bases at J, with 10 bases between the two ends. Study findings and constraints: Distributed over spike, vaccine-associated CD4 TCRs predominated at 160-218 and 743-854. Sampling captured repertoires only after the peak T cell response.

Source: peripheral blood, taken 28 days after the second AZD1222 dose. This TCR was recovered from an adult who received the AZD1222 COVID-19 vaccine. The rearrangement joins TRBV5-6 to TRBJ1-3; D is unresolved. The CDR3 reads CASSSRHLGNTIYF. In DNA form, the CDR3 reads TGTGCCAGCAGCTCCCGGCACCTTGGAAACACCATATATTTT.